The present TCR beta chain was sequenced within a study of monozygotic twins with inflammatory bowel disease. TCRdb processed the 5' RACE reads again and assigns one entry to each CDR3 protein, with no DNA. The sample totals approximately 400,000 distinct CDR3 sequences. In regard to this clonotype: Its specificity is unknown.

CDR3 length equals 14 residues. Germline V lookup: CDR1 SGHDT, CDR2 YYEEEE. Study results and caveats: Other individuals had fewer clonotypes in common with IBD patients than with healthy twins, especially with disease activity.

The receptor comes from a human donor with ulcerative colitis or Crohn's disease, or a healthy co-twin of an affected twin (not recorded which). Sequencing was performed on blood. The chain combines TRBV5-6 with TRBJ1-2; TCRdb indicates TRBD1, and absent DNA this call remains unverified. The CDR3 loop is CASSLPPGDYGYTF.